These 30 T cell receptor beta chains came from one sample sequenced in a study of response to subunit inactivated influenza vaccine. TCRdb redid the calling of the RT-PCR reads with MiXCR, one entry per CDR3 protein. The sample shows about 240,000 distinct CDR3 sequences, less than 15% of them seen only once. The sample here was non-naive T cells sorted from PBMCs, taken around 14 days before vaccination. These receptors came from a man in his fifties who received an inactivated influenza vaccine.

The table lists this clonotype with many counts. The chain combines TRBV6-2 or TRBV6-3 with TRBJ1-2, with D perhaps TRBD1 (5 bases). Trimming took 5 bases from V and 4 from J, leaving 17 bases between them. Per germline, CDR1 MNHEY and CDR2 SVGEGT. The CDR3 extends over 15 amino acids. DNA for the CDR3: TGTGCCAGCAGTGACGAGACAGAAACCTTCTATGGCTACACCTTC. Residues: CASSDETETFYGYTF.

The chain carries TRBV10-1 and TRBJ1-2; D call uncertain. V shed 8 bases and J shed 0 bases, with 10 bases lying between them. Germline CDR1 is WNHNN and CDR2 is SYGVQD (reference sequence). The CDR3 runs to 13 residues. The CDR3 loop is CASAPGTNYGYTF. CDR3 nucleotide sequence: TGCGCCAGCGCCCCCGGGACTAACTATGGCTACACCTTC.

The chain links TRBV4-2 to TRBJ2-4, with 9 nucleotides matching TRBD2. The germline CDR1 and CDR2 sequences are LGHNA and YNFKEQ. After removal of 4 bases from V and 1 base from J, the junction contained 5 bases not matched to a gene. There are 16 residues in the CDR3. The CDR3 DNA is TGTGCCAGCAGCCCAAGCGGGGGGCAGGCCAAAAACATTCAGTACTTC. It is translated as CASSPSGGQAKNIQYF.

This clonotype occurred a few times. This sequence joins TRBV7-2 and TRBJ2-3; D is ambiguous. Trimming pared 2 bases from V and 0 bases from J, leaving 9 bases between. Germline V gene data show CDR1 as SGHTA and CDR2 as FQGNSA. There are 15 residues in the CDR3. CDR3 protein: CASSLWSLSTDTQYF. CDR3 sequence (DNA): TGTGCCAGCAGCTTATGGTCCCTGAGCACAGATACGCAGTATTTT.

CDR3 region: CASSMGGFETQYF. In nucleotides, the CDR3 is TGCGCCAGCAGCATGGGGGGATTCGAGACCCAGTACTTC. This rearrangement joins TRBV5-1 to TRBJ2-5, with D possibly being TRBD2 (6 bases). The germline V and J ends were trimmed by 4 bases and 5 bases, with 12 bases remaining between them. Germline loops: CDR1 SGHRS, CDR2 YFSETQ. The length of the CDR3 is 13 residues. Full variable domain (rest looked up from reference TRBV5-1 and TRBJ2-5): KAGVTQTPRYLIKTRGQQVTLSCSPISGHRSVSWYQQTPGQGLQFLFEYFSETQRNKGNFPGRFSGRQFSNSRSEMNVSTLELGDSALYLCASSMGGFETQYFGPGTRLLVL.

This clonotype was observed many times. The chain has TRBV6-2 or TRBV6-3 and TRBJ2-1; 8 nucleotides match TRBD1. This CDR3 has 16 residues. In germline, CDR1 is MNHEY, CDR2 SVGEGT. V shed 6 bases and J 1 base; nucleotides not matched to a gene: 8. The CDR3 region has the DNA TGTGCCAGCAGCCAAATCGGGACAGGATCCTACAATGAGCAGTTCTTC. It translates to CASSQIGTGSYNEQFF.

There are a few counts of this clonotype. An end of the junction differs from the germline gene, which may be a read error. The rearrangement joins TRBV28 to TRBJ2-5; 7 bases line up with TRBD1. CDR3 length: 13 residues. CDR1 and CDR2 (germline): MDHEN, SYDVKM. CDR3 loop: CASSRTQGETLYF. The CDR3 coding sequence is TGTGCCAGCAGCCGTACCCAGGGGGAGACCCTGTACTTC.

This clonotype was picked up a small number of times. J is TRBJ1-1 and V is TRBV3-1; D is unresolved. V lost 1 base, J lost 3 bases, and 12 bases lay in between. Germline lookup yields CDR1 LGHDT and CDR2 YNNKEL (reference sequence). The CDR3 has 15 residues. Here the CDR3 reads CASSQGVGPHTEAFF. CDR3 in DNA: TGTGCCAGCAGCCAAGGGGTAGGACCACACACTGAAGCTTTCTTT.

V is TRBV7-8 and J is TRBJ2-1; TRBD2 might be the D (5 bases). The CDR3 runs 15 residues. Germline CDR1 is SGHVS and CDR2 is FQNEAQ. Trimming pared 5 bases from V and 15 bases from J, leaving 26 bases between. CDR3 in amino acids: CASSPHGWDISGLFF. CDR3 sequence (DNA): TGTGCCAGCAGCCCCCATGGCTGGGATATAAGCGGTTTGTTCTTC.

This clonotype came up a few times. The gene calls are TRBV12-3 or TRBV12-4 and TRBJ2-7; D gene unclear. CDR3 length: 13 residues. Trimming left V 5 bases short and J 0 bases short, with 8 bases between. In DNA form, the CDR3 reads TGTGCCAGCAGTCTCCTTACCTCCTACGAGCAGTACTTC. Translation gives CASSLLTSYEQYF.

Only one count was recorded for this clonotype. Mismatch with germline at one junction end may stem from a read error. The CDR3 spells CTSSYWDGSTDTQYF. The CDR3 DNA is TGTACCAGCAGTTACTGGGATGGAAGCACAGATACGCAGTATTTT. The chain has TRBV6-2 or TRBV6-3 and TRBJ2-3; D gene uncertain. The CDR3 spans 15 residues. Germline V CDR1 and CDR2: MNHEY, SVGEGT.

The V gene is TRBV20-1, the J gene TRBJ2-2; D is perhaps TRBD2 (6 bases). The V end lost 6 bases, the J end lost 0 bases, and 14 bases lay between the germline ends. This CDR3 is 15 amino acids long. The germline V gene encodes CDR1 DFQATT and CDR2 SNEGSKA (reference sequence). DNA for the CDR3: TGCAGTGCCGCTCGCGCGGGATCGAACACCGGGGAGCTGTTTTTT. Translating it yields CSAARAGSNTGELFF.

In DNA form, the CDR3 reads TGTGCCAGCAGTTTAGGGGGGGACATCCACGAGCAGTACTTC. Translating it yields CASSLGGDIHEQYF. The chain is built from TRBV12-3 or TRBV12-4 and TRBJ2-7; D is perhaps TRBD1 or TRBD2 (6 bases each). V lost 1 base and J 5 bases, leaving 12 bases between the germline ends. The CDR3 runs to 14 residues.

At least ten counts were recorded for this clonotype. The chain uses TRBV20-1 and TRBJ1-1, with TRBD1 as a possible D gene (6 bases). Trimming left V 3 bases short and J 0 bases short, with 8 bases between. Germline V lookup: CDR1 DFQATT, CDR2 SNEGSKA (reference sequence). The CDR3 consists of 13 residues. CDR3 coding DNA: TGCAGTGCTAGGGGGGCTGTGAACACTGAAGCTTTCTTT. This sequence encodes CSARGAVNTEAFF.

CDR3 protein: CSVANGQKLEQYF. CDR3 bases: TGCAGCGTTGCCAACGGACAGAAACTCGAGCAGTACTTC. The V and J genes are TRBV29-1 and TRBJ2-7; D might be TRBD1 (6 bases). There are 13 residues in the CDR3. Germline CDR1 SQVTM, CDR2 ANQGSEA. V was pared by 4 bases and J by 6 bases, with 16 bases between.

This clonotype has a single count. The chain couples TRBV20-1 to TRBJ1-5, with 7 bases fitting TRBD1. The V gene end was trimmed by 3 bases and the J gene end by 1 base; junction bases not matched to a gene: 3. Germline CDR1 is DFQATT and CDR2 is SNEGSKA (reference sequence). The CDR3 runs to 14 residues. CDR3 amino acids: CSASWGQSNQPQHF. The CDR3 coding sequence is TGCAGTGCTAGTTGGGGACAGAGCAATCAGCCCCAGCATTTT.

The V and J genes are TRBV6-1 and TRBJ1-5; 7 bases align to TRBD1. This CDR3 spans 14 amino acids. Germline CDR1 and CDR2: MNHNS and SASEGT. Trimming removed 6 bases from V and 5 bases from J; junction bases left unmatched: 7. For the CDR3, the DNA is TGTGCCAGCAGACCGACAGGGCCCGATCAGCCCCAGCATTTT. Translation: CASRPTGPDQPQHF.

This clonotype was seen only once. The rearrangement joins TRBV4-3 to TRBJ2-1; TRBD2 matches 7 bases. The germline V gene encodes CDR1 LGHNA and CDR2 YSLEER. The CDR3 is 15 amino acids. V dropped 4 bases and J dropped 7; count of bases not matched to a gene: 10. The CDR3 sequence is CASSPGRAGENEQFF. The CDR3 coding sequence is TGCGCCAGCAGCCCAGGACGGGCGGGGGAGAATGAGCAGTTCTTC.

About this clonotype itself: At one of its ends the junction is not consistent with the germline gene, which may arise from a read error. CDR3 sequence (DNA): TGTGCCATCAGCCTCGGGCGCGAGAATACGCAGTATTTT. It is translated as CAISLGRENTQYF. The chain joins TRBV5-6 to TRBJ2-3; D gene uncertain. This CDR3 contains 13 residues. CDR1 and CDR2 from the germline V gene are SGHDT and YYEEEE.

This clonotype has more than one count but fewer than ten. The J gene is TRBJ1-2, the V gene TRBV20-1; D ambiguous. Germline CDR1 DFQATT, CDR2 SNEGSKA (reference sequence). The CDR3 consists of 13 residues. The DNA for the CDR3 is TGCAGCGGTGTAGTCAAGGGCGGCTATGGCTACACCTTC. Amino acids: CSGVVKGGYGYTF.

As concerns this clonotype: This may be a read error, as it is one base from a much larger clone. The chain employs TRBV4-3 and TRBJ2-2; D remains ambiguous. V lost 4 bases and J lost 1, with 16 bases in between. Germline loops: CDR1 LGHNA, CDR2 YSLEER. The CDR3 runs to 17 residues. The CDR3 coding sequence is TGCGCCAGCAGCCCCAGCGCAGGCCCTGGGAACACCGGGGAGCTGTTTTTT. The encoded protein is CASSPSAGPGNTGELFF.

The gene calls are TRBV20-1 and TRBJ2-1; tentatively, D is TRBD1 (6 bases). Germline CDR1 and CDR2: DFQATT and SNEGSKA (reference sequence). The CDR3 length is 12 residues. CDR3 in amino acids: CSSGTPYNEQFF. DNA for the CDR3: TGCAGCTCCGGGACACCATACAATGAGCAGTTCTTC.

V gene TRBV28 combines with J gene TRBJ2-7; D is possibly TRBD1 or TRBD2 (5 bases each). The CDR3 length is 13 residues. Trimming shortened V by 5 bases and J by 1 base, and 9 bases separated the two germline ends. CDR1 and CDR2 from the germline V gene are MDHEN and SYDVKM. The CDR3 reads CASSRGVSYEQYF. CDR3 DNA: TGTGCCAGCAGTCGAGGGGTGTCCTACGAGCAGTACTTC.

The rearrangement links TRBV5-1 to TRBJ2-7, with TRBD1 identical over 9 bases. The CDR3 sequence is 15 residues long. V was pared by 3 bases and J by 0 bases, with 4 bases of the junction left unmatched. The germline gives CDR1 SGHRS, CDR2 YFSETQ. In DNA form, the CDR3 reads TGCGCCAGCAGCTGGGGGACAGGGAGCTCCTACGAGCAGTACTTC. Its translation is CASSWGTGSSYEQYF.

V is TRBV28 and J is TRBJ2-7, with TRBD2 matching over 8 bases. The J segment lost 7 bases and the V segment lost 7 bases, leaving 15 bases of the junction unmatched. Germline V gene sequence: CDR1 MDHEN, CDR2 SYDVKM. The CDR3 covers 15 residues. In DNA, the CDR3 is TGTGCCAGCAATTACGGGGGGACTAGTTGGGGTGAGCAGTACTTC. Protein product: CASNYGGTSWGEQYF.

This clonotype has more than one count but fewer than ten. The genes are TRBV28 and TRBJ2-7; 10 positions agree with TRBD1. J was trimmed by 5 bases and V by 5 bases; bases with no gene match: 9. CDR3 size: 15 residues. CDR1 is MDHEN and CDR2 is SYDVKM in the germline V gene. The CDR3 DNA is TGTGCCAGCAGTGGGGGCGGGACAGGGGTGCACGAGCAGTACTTC. Translation gives CASSGGGTGVHEQYF. The complete variable domain, with remaining parts taken from reference TRBV28 and TRBJ2-7, reads DVKVTQSSRYLVKRTGEKVFLECVQDMDHENMFWYRQDPGLGLRLIYFSYDVKMKEKGDIPEGYSVSREKKERFSLILESASTNQTSMYLCASSGGGTGVHEQYFGPGTRLTVT.

This clonotype was seen a few times. The V and J genes are TRBV5-6 and TRBJ1-1; D gene unclear. V was pared by 2 bases and J by 6 bases, with 17 bases between. CDR1 and CDR2 (germline): SGHDT, YYEEEE. This CDR3 is built from 15 residues. As DNA, the CDR3 is TGTGCCAGCAGCTTTCCAAATACGGGGTCCTCTGAAGCTTTCTTT. This translates into CASSFPNTGSSEAFF.

In this sample, this clonotype turned up a few times. The rearrangement links TRBV24-1 to TRBJ2-1; D uncertain. This CDR3 spans 11 amino acids. Trimming pared 9 bases from V and 11 bases from J, leaving 13 bases between. Germline-derived CDR1 and CDR2 are KGHDR and SFDVKD. The DNA of the CDR3 is TGTGCCACCCTTGACGGTGGGCAGCAGTTCTTC. This codes for CATLDGGQQFF.

In this sample, this clonotype turned up once. DNA of the CDR3: TGTGCCAGCGCTTTGGGGCCCTACGAGCAGTACTTC. Translated: CASALGPYEQYF. The J gene is TRBJ2-7, the V gene TRBV6-2 or TRBV6-3, with D possibly TRBD1 on 5 matching bases. CDR1 is MNHEY and CDR2 is SVGEGT in the germline V gene. V dropped 8 bases and J dropped 2 bases, with 10 bases sitting between them. The CDR3 extends over 12 amino acids.

This clonotype was counted a few times. The rearrangement links TRBV7-9 to TRBJ2-1, with TRBD2 matching over 10 bases. Germline CDR1 reads SEHNR; CDR2 reads FQNEAQ (reference sequence). The ends lost 5 bases at V and 6 bases at J; junction bases unmatched: 13. This CDR3 comprises 17 residues. The CDR3 reads CASSATAGGPRINEQFF. For the CDR3, the DNA is TGTGCCAGCAGCGCCACAGCGGGGGGGCCCCGCATCAATGAGCAGTTCTTC.